Listed below are T cell receptor beta chains from one sample, sequenced in a study of response to subunit inactivated influenza vaccine. TCRdb re-analysed the RT-PCR reads in MiXCR, keeping a single row per CDR3 protein. The data contain about 650,000 distinct CDR3 sequences, approximately 15% of them seen just once; the ten biggest clones take up around 7.6%. The sequencing used PBMCs from blood, collected less than 15 days before vaccination. Receptors originate from a man between 50 and 59 years old who received an inactivated influenza vaccine. CDR3s include the opening cysteine and the closing phenylalanine or tryptophan. Fields, in order: clone size, J gene, D gene, CDR3 length, V gene, CDR3 DNA, CDR3 protein. D genes are given only for firm matches. Some rows mark clone size as missing; the rest say once, few, many or name a class of expanded clone.

few,TRBJ2-1,TRBD2,16,TRBV15,TGTGCCACCAGCAGAGATCCCGTGACTAGCGGCAATGAGCAGTTCTTC,CATSRDPVTSGNEQFF
few,TRBJ2-1,-,14,TRBV7-9,TGTGCCAGCAGCTTGGGGACGGAACGCCCTGGGCAGTTCTTC,CASSLGTERPGQFF
few,TRBJ2-3,-,11,TRBV10-3,TGTGCCATCGGGGATACAGATACGCAGTATTTT,CAIGDTDTQYF
-,TRBJ2-2,-,15,TRBV6-4,TGTGCCAGCAGTGACTTCGCAGGGGGGACCGGGGAGCTGTTTTTT,CASSDFAGGTGELFF
few,TRBJ2-7,TRBD2,14,TRBV13,TGTGCCAGCAGCTTAGTCGGGACTAACTACGAGCAGTACTTC,CASSLVGTNYEQYF
few,TRBJ2-1,TRBD2,16,TRBV15,TGTGCCACCAGCATTACACTAGCGGGGCTTTACAATGAGCAGTTCTTC,CATSITLAGLYNEQFF
few,TRBJ2-3,TRBD2,19,TRBV2,TGTGCCAGCAGTGAAGCGCTTCGGACTAGCGGGGATAGCACAGATACGCAGTATTTT,CASSEALRTSGDSTDTQYF
many,TRBJ2-1,-,15,TRBV6-4,TGTGCCAGCAGTGAAGGGCCCTTATCCTACAATGAGCAGTTCTTC,CASSEGPLSYNEQFF
few,TRBJ1-1,-,15,TRBV7-2,TGTGCCAGCAGCTTAGAGCGGGGCCTGGGCACTGAAGCTTTCTTT,CASSLERGLGTEAFF
few,TRBJ2-2,-,14,TRBV5-1,TGCGCCAGCAGCTTGAGGGCCATCTCGGGGGAGCTGTTTTTT,CASSLRAISGELFF
few,TRBJ1-5,TRBD1,14,TRBV12-3/TRBV12-4,TGTGCCAGCAGTCAGGGGGCGCGGGGTCAGCCCCAGCATTTT,CASSQGARGQPQHF
many,TRBJ2-1,-,13,TRBV29-1,TGCAGCGTTGATGGGAACAGGGAAGTTGAGCAGTTCTTC,CSVDGNREVEQFF
-,TRBJ2-7,-,14,TRBV7-2,TGTGCCAGCAGCGCAGTAACAGGGGGAGGGGAGCAGTACTTC,CASSAVTGGGEQYF
many,TRBJ1-5,-,16,TRBV15,TGTGCCACCAGCAGAGACCTGACTTCTGGCAATCAGCCCCAGCATTTT,CATSRDLTSGNQPQHF
many,TRBJ2-1,TRBD1,14,TRBV6-1,TGTGCCAGCAGTGATACCACGAGGGGGCTTGAGCAGTTCTTC,CASSDTTRGLEQFF
many,TRBJ2-1,-,17,TRBV7-9,TGTGCCAGCAGCTTAGAGGACAGCCCCCTGATTTTCGATGAGCAGTTCTTC,CASSLEDSPLIFDEQFF
few,TRBJ2-7,TRBD1,15,TRBV18,TGTGCCAGCTCACCAGTGGGGCAGGGGGCAGGCGAGCAGTACTTC,CASSPVGQGAGEQYF
few,TRBJ1-1,TRBD1,14,TRBV7-2,TGTGCCAGCAGCTTAATTCCAGGGGGGGCTGAAGCTTTCTTT,CASSLIPGGAEAFF
many,TRBJ1-1,-,12,TRBV12-3/TRBV12-4,TGTGCCAGCAGTTTTTGGGGCACTGAAGCTTTCTTT,CASSFWGTEAFF
few,TRBJ1-5,-,14,TRBV18,TGTGCCAGCTCATCCCACCCCAATTATCAGCCCCAGCATTTT,CASSSHPNYQPQHF
-,TRBJ2-7,TRBD1,15,TRBV7-2,TGTGCCAGCAGCTTAGCGCCTGGACAGGGCCACGAGCAGTACTTC,CASSLAPGQGHEQYF
many,TRBJ2-3,-,13,TRBV5-1,TGTGCCAGCAGCTTGGCCCCCACAGATACGCAGTATTTT,CASSLAPTDTQYF
few,TRBJ2-3,TRBD2,14,TRBV11-2,TGTGCCAGCAGCCCCGGGACTAGCGGGAGACTGCAGTATTTT,CASSPGTSGRLQYF
-,TRBJ2-3,-,14,TRBV10-3,TGTGCCACCGAGGACCGAAAAAGCACAGATACGCAGTATTTT,CATEDRKSTDTQYF
-,TRBJ1-2,-,13,TRBV7-2,TGTGCCAGCAGCCCACAGGGTGACCATGGCTACACCTTC,CASSPQGDHGYTF
-,TRBJ1-5,TRBD1,15,TRBV24-1,TGTGCCACCAGTGATAGGAGGGGGCCCAATCAGCCCCAGCATTTT,CATSDRRGPNQPQHF
-,TRBJ2-7,TRBD1,15,TRBV27,TGTGCCAGCAGTTTCGGGGACAGGGGGCGGTGGGAGCAGTACTTC,CASSFGDRGRWEQYF
-,TRBJ2-7,TRBD2,14,TRBV28,TGTGCCAGCAGAGATAGCGGGGGGGCTTACGAGCAGTACTTC,CASRDSGGAYEQYF
-,TRBJ2-3,TRBD2,15,TRBV14,TGTGCCAGCAGCGCTCGCGGGGGACGCACAGATACGCAGTATTTT,CASSARGGRTDTQYF
few,TRBJ2-5,-,14,TRBV7-8,TGTGCCAGCAGCGCGCGACAGGAGATCAAGACCCAGTACTTC,CASSARQEIKTQYF
few,TRBJ1-4,TRBD1,17,TRBV20-1,TGCAGTGCTAGAGATTCGGAGAGGGGGCTAACTAATGAAAAACTGTTTTTT,CSARDSERGLTNEKLFF
few,TRBJ2-1,-,15,TRBV12-3/TRBV12-4,TGTGCCAGCAGTTTAGCGGGGATGATATACAATGAGCAGTTCTTC,CASSLAGMIYNEQFF
many,TRBJ2-7,-,13,TRBV7-9,TGTGCCAGCAGCTCCCCAGAGGGCTACGAGCAGTACTTC,CASSSPEGYEQYF
-,TRBJ2-7,-,13,TRBV6-2/TRBV6-3,TGTGCCAGCAGTCCGGACACCTCCTACGAGCAGTACTTC,CASSPDTSYEQYF
few,TRBJ1-6,TRBD1,14,TRBV3-1,TGTGCCAGCAGCCGGACAGGGAACAGCTCACCCCTCCACTTT,CASSRTGNSSPLHF
-,TRBJ1-1,-,15,TRBV5-1,TGCGCCAGCAGCTTGGCCCGGACGGGAAACACTGAAGCTTTCTTT,CASSLARTGNTEAFF
-,TRBJ2-2,TRBD1,14,TRBV24-1,TGTGCCACCAGTGAGACAGGGTTCACCGGGGAGCTGTTTTTT,CATSETGFTGELFF
-,TRBJ1-6,-,15,TRBV12-3/TRBV12-4,TGTGCCAGCAGTTTGGTGAAGGGTTTTAATTCACCCCTCCACTTT,CASSLVKGFNSPLHF
few,TRBJ1-6,-,14,TRBV28,TGTGCCAGCAGTAATATCCAGGGACGGTCACCCCTCCACTTT,CASSNIQGRSPLHF
few,TRBJ2-7,TRBD1,17,TRBV5-1,TGCGCCAGCAGCTTGGGGCCCCTAAGGGACAGAACCTACGAGCAGTACTTC,CASSLGPLRDRTYEQYF
few,TRBJ2-7,-,14,TRBV7-8,TGTGCCAGCAATTACCGGGGCTTAGGCAGCGAGCAGTACTTC,CASNYRGLGSEQYF
many,TRBJ2-1,TRBD2,19,TRBV6-2/TRBV6-3,TGTGCCAGCAGTTACTCGTTGTGGCCTAGCGGGGTGCGGGCCCATGAGCAGTTCTTC,CASSYSLWPSGVRAHEQFF
many,TRBJ2-1,TRBD2,16,TRBV7-6,TGTGCCAGCAGCTTATTTAGCGGGAGCTCCTACAATGAGCAGTTCTTC,CASSLFSGSSYNEQFF
few,TRBJ2-5,TRBD2,15,TRBV12-3/TRBV12-4,TGTGCCAGCAGTAAAGCGGGGGGGCTTTCGGAGACCCAGTACTTC,CASSKAGGLSETQYF
few,TRBJ2-1,-,15,TRBV5-1,TGCGCCAGCAGCCCCGACGGGACCACAGGCTTTGAGCAGTTCTTC,CASSPDGTTGFEQFF
-,TRBJ1-2,-,14,TRBV12-3/TRBV12-4,TGTGCCAGTTCACCCGGGACATGGGACGGTGGCTACACCTTC,CASSPGTWDGGYTF
-,TRBJ1-1,TRBD1,14,TRBV30,TGTGCCTGGGGCCGGGACAGGGCGAACACTGAAGCTTTCTTT,CAWGRDRANTEAFF
few,TRBJ2-3,-,16,TRBV11-2,TGTGCCAGCAGCTTATTCGACATCTCTAGCACAGATACGCAGTATTTT,CASSLFDISSTDTQYF
many,TRBJ2-5,TRBD2,17,TRBV11-2,TGTGCCAGCAGCTTAGACCATGAAGGACTAGCCGGGGAGACCCAGTACTTC,CASSLDHEGLAGETQYF